Described below is a single TCR beta chain sequence and its context. The source of the sample is a study of T-cell reconstitution after alpha-beta-depleted transplantation in children. This CDR3 has 15 residues. V trimming: 2 bases; J trimming: 5 bases; junction bases outside the gene matches: 5. Per germline, CDR1 WSHSY and CDR2 SAAADI. Preparation of the TCRbeta library used unique molecular identifiers. TCRdb called the PCR reads again in MiXCR, with one record for every CDR3 protein. This table holds about 640,000 distinct CDR3 sequences, about 15% found once. The sample consisted of PBMCs from the stem cell graft donor, taken from the stem cell graft. This chain uses TRBV10-2 with TRBJ1-4, with 7 bases matching TRBD1. This receptor was taken from a human donor who donated a stem cell graft to a child with acute myeloid leukemia. CDR3 sequence (DNA): TGCGCCAGCAGTGAGCCGACAGGGACCAATGAAAAACTGTTTTTT. This codes for CASSEPTGTNEKLFF.